This TCR beta chain originates from a study of molecular identifiers for immune sequencing clone quantification. This CDR3 is built from 12 residues. The germline V gene has CDR1 SQVTM and CDR2 ANQGSEA. The V gene lost 6 bases and the J gene lost 4 bases, with 13 bases spanning the gap. In preparing bulk TCR libraries, previously described methods and listed TCR primers were used. TCRdb redid the calling of the PCR reads with MiXCR, one entry per CDR3 protein. The data hold roughly 12,000 distinct CDR3 sequences, with roughly 16% observed a single time. This clonotype has just one count. Material for sequencing was naive CD8+ T cells from blood, with Jurkat cell RNA spiked in. Stated subset: FACS-sorted CD8+CD4-CCR7+CD45RA+ naive T cells. This chain uses TRBV29-1 with TRBJ2-7; a possible D gene is TRBD2 (6 bases). The origin of this receptor is a human donor in good health. Some libraries in this study had Jurkat cell RNA spiked in. CDR3 DNA: TGCAGCGTCATATACGGGAGTTACGAGCAGTACTTC. The encoded protein is CSVIYGSYEQYF.